Shown below are 7 T cell receptor beta chains from a single sample sequenced in a study of shared clonotypes between healthy human individuals. Data came from immunoSEQ multiplex PCR; TCRdb stores just in-frame clones and leaves some out. Here the sample spans millions of clones, about 92% being singletons. Sequencing input: naive CD4+ T cells sorted from blood. Subset meaning: CD45RA+ positively selected. These receptor sequences come from a man aged 18 to 29 in good health.

The chain links TRBV4-3 to TRBJ1-2; 9 positions match TRBD1. The CDR3 is made up of 16 amino acids. Per the germline V gene, CDR1 is LGHNA and CDR2 is YSLEER. The V gene end was trimmed by 2 bases and the J gene end by 4 bases; junction bases not matched to a gene: 8. In nucleotides, the CDR3 is TGCGCCAGCAGCCAACAACCACAGGGGGCCGCCTATGGCTACACCTTC. Translation gives CASSQQPQGAAYGYTF.

This chain connects TRBV9 to TRBJ2-7; tentatively, D is TRBD1 (6 bases). The CDR3 runs 16 residues. Germline V gene lookup returns CDR1 SGDLS and CDR2 YYNGEE. Trimming took off 3 bases at V and 2 bases at J, with 18 bases between the two ends. CDR3 amino acids: CASSEVGTSLTYEQYF. Here the CDR3 DNA reads TGTGCCAGCAGCGAGGTGGGGACAAGCCTGACCTACGAGCAGTACTTC.

The chain recombines TRBV2 with TRBJ2-5, with D tentatively TRBD1 or TRBD2 (6 bases each). Germline assignment: CDR1 SNHLY and CDR2 FYNNEI. Trimming took 2 bases from V and 2 from J, leaving 15 bases between them. The length of the CDR3 is 16 residues. In nucleotides, the CDR3 is TGTGCCAGCAGTGAATTGATGGCGGGGACACAAGAGACCCAGTACTTC. Translated, it gives CASSELMAGTQETQYF.

The V call is TRBV4-1, the J call TRBJ2-5; D gene ambiguous. This CDR3 contains 19 residues. V lost 0 bases and J 7 bases, leaving 27 bases between the germline ends. CDR1 and CDR2 (germline): MGHRA, YSYEKL. The chain's CDR3 is CASSQDLELRLVGWGTQYF. The CDR3 DNA is TGCGCCAGCAGCCAAGATCTTGAATTGAGACTGGTGGGCTGGGGGACCCAGTACTTC.

This clone appeared once. The rearrangement joins TRBV28 to TRBJ1-1; D remains ambiguous. Trimming stripped 8 bases from V and 7 bases from J, with 20 bases between. CDR1 and CDR2 (germline): MDHEN, SYDVKM. The CDR3 loop spans 14 amino acids. The CDR3 DNA follows: TGTGCCAGCGGAGGCTCGGAGGGTATCGGTGAAGCTTTCTTT. Encoded protein: CASGGSEGIGEAFF.

The chain employs TRBV7-9 and TRBJ2-5, with a tentative D call TRBD2 (6 bases). Germline V gene lookup returns CDR1 SEHNR and CDR2 FQNEAQ (reference sequence). Trimming took off 1 base at V and 5 bases at J, with 17 bases between the two ends. The CDR3 contains 16 residues. The CDR3 region has the DNA TGTGCCAGCAGCTTAGAGAGAATAGCGGAGGGGGAGACCCAGTACTTC. Its translation: CASSLERIAEGETQYF.

The rearrangement uses TRBV15 and TRBJ2-1, with D possibly matching TRBD1 (5 bases). Trimming took 0 bases from V and 9 from J, leaving 12 bases between them. Germline V CDR1 and CDR2: LNHNV, YYDKDF (reference sequence). The CDR3 totals 14 residues. The chain's CDR3 is CATSREGRVVEQFF. CDR3 in DNA: TGTGCCACCAGCAGAGAAGGCAGGGTGGTTGAGCAGTTCTTC.